The present TCR beta chain was sequenced within a study of T cell responses to AZD1222 COVID-19 vaccine. Study-level results: Repertoires were obtained solely post-peak T cell response. Two AZD1222 administrations were followed by greater Spike-specific TCR breadth and depth.

For this clone: Its antigen remains unidentified.

Investigators merged groups given second doses at roughly 4 or roughly 12 weeks. Some clones are missing from TCRdb's copy, which holds only in-frame ones; the method was immunoSEQ multiplex PCR. Here the sample spans tens of thousands of clones, roughly 84% being singletons. CDR1 LNHNV and CDR2 YYDKDF come from the germline V gene (reference sequence). The CDR3 is 17 amino acids. V lost 0 bases to trimming and J lost 3 bases, with 15 bases between them. The sequence came from an adult who received the AZD1222 COVID-19 vaccine. The chain has TRBV15 and TRBJ2-1, with D uncertain. The specimen was peripheral blood, collected 28 days after the second AZD1222 dose. The chain's CDR3 is CATSREGSAEFYNEQFF. The CDR3 DNA sequence: TGTGCCACCAGCAGAGAGGGGTCGGCGGAGTTCTACAATGAGCAGTTCTTC.